What follows are 28 T cell receptor beta chains derived from one specimen sequenced in a study of blood T cell repertoires in COVID-19. Clones were sequenced by immunoSEQ multiplex PCR, and TCRdb holds only the in-frame ones, with some missing. The sample lists tens of thousands of clones, 80% to 85% occurring once. The sample was peripheral blood. All receptors derive from a man at least 80 years old with active or convalescent COVID-19.

The gene calls are TRBV14 and TRBJ2-3, with D perhaps matching TRBD1 (5 bases). Germline values: CDR1 SGHDN, CDR2 FVKESK. Trimming pared 0 bases from V and 1 base from J, leaving 11 bases between. The CDR3 runs 16 residues. The CDR3 DNA follows: TGTGCCAGCAGCCAAGATCGCAGGGTAGGCACAGATACGCAGTATTTT. Protein product: CASSQDRRVGTDTQYF.

The V and J genes are TRBV19 and TRBJ2-2; TRBD1 might be the D (6 bases). The germline gives CDR1 LNHDA, CDR2 SQIVND (reference sequence). This CDR3 region has 13 residues. Trimming took off 5 bases at V and 4 bases at J, with 8 bases between the two ends. The CDR3 sequence is CASSWGRTGELFF. The CDR3 region has the DNA TGTGCCAGTAGTTGGGGGCGCACCGGGGAGCTGTTTTTT.

This chain connects TRBV3-1 (or the pseudogene TRBV3-2) to TRBJ2-7; D might be TRBD1 (5 bases). The length of the CDR3 is 13 residues. The germline CDR1 and CDR2 sequences are LGHDT and YNNKEL (reference sequence). Between the trimmed V and J ends, which lost 3 bases and 6 bases, there was a span of 12 bases. The CDR3 DNA follows: TGTGCCAGCAGCCAGGGCAGGGTCGGCGAGCAGTACTTC. Amino acids: CASSQGRVGEQYF.

This clone was counted once. The V call is TRBV5-4, the J call TRBJ2-2; D is undetermined. This CDR3 region has 17 residues. Deletions cut 4 bases from V and 0 bases from J, with 16 bases between. Per germline, CDR1 SGHNT and CDR2 YYREEE (reference sequence). For the CDR3, the DNA is TGTGCCAGCAGCCTTGAAGTCGGTCGGGCGAACACCGGGGAGCTGTTTTTT. Translated: CASSLEVGRANTGELFF.

CDR3 protein: CASSPYSGTTNEKLFF. In DNA form, the CDR3 reads TGTGCCAGCAGTCCTTACTCAGGGACAACTAATGAAAAACTGTTTTTT. The V and J genes are TRBV28 and TRBJ1-4, with D maybe TRBD1 (5 bases). Trimming stripped 5 bases from V and 0 bases from J, with 13 bases between. Per germline, CDR1 MDHEN and CDR2 SYDVKM. The CDR3 runs to 16 residues.

The CDR3 sequence: CASSLGGGPFSNQPQHF. In DNA form, the CDR3 reads TGTGCCAGCAGCTTAGGAGGGGGCCCATTTAGCAATCAGCCCCAGCATTTT. The chain combines TRBV7-9 with TRBJ1-5; 7 bases line up with TRBD1. Germline CDR1 reads SEHNR; CDR2 reads FQNEAQ (reference sequence). Trimming at V came to 1 base and at J to 0 bases, leaving 6 bases not matched to a gene. The CDR3 runs 17 residues.

A single count supports this clone. V is TRBV21-1 and J is TRBJ2-1; TRBD2, the table's D call, lacks a check against the DNA. TRBV21-1 is recorded as a pseudogene. CDR3 size: 18 residues. CDR3 region: CASSNLGREVLWCNEQFF. In nucleotides, the CDR3 is TGTGCCAGCAGCAACCTCGGGCGGGAGGTCCTATGGTGCAATGAGCAGTTCTTC.

The chain couples TRBV7-9 to TRBJ2-1, with 10 bases identical to TRBD2. The CDR3 contains 15 residues. J lost 2 bases, V lost 6 bases, and 4 bases had no gene match. The V gene's germline CDR1 is SEHNR and CDR2 FQNEAQ (reference sequence). As DNA, the CDR3 is TGTGCCAGCAGATTGACTAGCGGGCCCTACAATGAGCAGTTCTTC. It translates to CASRLTSGPYNEQFF.

This chain joins TRBV5-1 and TRBJ1-2; tentative D call: TRBD1 (5 bases). Trimming took 0 bases from V and 5 from J, leaving 11 bases between them. The CDR3 contains 14 residues. Germline V gene lookup returns CDR1 SGHRS and CDR2 YFSETQ. CDR3 protein: CASSLASGHYGYTF. As DNA, the CDR3 is TGCGCCAGCAGCTTGGCCTCAGGGCATTATGGCTACACCTTC.

J is TRBJ2-7 and V is TRBV7-9, with 7 bases fitting TRBD2. V was pared by 4 bases and J by 2 bases, with 8 bases of the junction left unmatched. The CDR3 is 15 residues long. In germline, CDR1 is SEHNR, CDR2 FQNEAQ (reference sequence). CDR3 in DNA: TGTGCCAGCAGCTGGGCTAGCGGTGATACCTACGAGCAGTACTTC. Amino acids: CASSWASGDTYEQYF.

The V call is TRBV5-1, the J call TRBJ2-7; 10 nucleotides agree with TRBD2. Trimming at V came to 4 bases and at J to 4 bases, leaving 8 bases not matched to a gene. This CDR3 region has 15 residues. CDR1 is SGHRS, CDR2 YFSETQ, per germline. CDR3 protein: CASSPKSGGAYEQYF. The CDR3 DNA reads as TGCGCCAGCAGCCCTAAGAGCGGGGGGGCTTACGAGCAGTACTTC. The entire variable domain, with the rest obtained from reference TRBV5-1 and TRBJ2-7, is as follows: KAGVTQTPRYLIKTRGQQVTLSCSPISGHRSVSWYQQTPGQGLQFLFEYFSETQRNKGNFPGRFSGRQFSNSRSEMNVSTLELGDSALYLCASSPKSGGAYEQYFGPGTRLTVT.

The chain is built from TRBV30 and TRBJ1-2, with TRBD1 matching over 10 bases. Trimming cost V 3 bases and J 8 bases; bases outside gene matches: 12. CDR1 is GTSNPN and CDR2 is SVGIG in the germline V gene (reference sequence). This CDR3 contains 15 residues. CDR3 amino acids: CAWSGRRQGAKGYTF. The CDR3 DNA is TGTGCCTGGAGCGGACGGAGACAGGGGGCGAAGGGCTACACCTTC.

The chain employs TRBV19 and TRBJ2-7, with D maybe TRBD2 (5 bases). V lost 7 bases and J 5 bases, leaving 21 bases between the germline ends. This CDR3 is 15 amino acids long. Germline V gene sequence: CDR1 LNHDA, CDR2 SQIVND (reference sequence). In DNA form, the CDR3 reads TGTGCCAGTACCACTCGCGAGGGCACCATCCACGAGCAGTACTTC. It yields the protein CASTTREGTIHEQYF.

The chain employs TRBV5-1 and TRBJ1-4; tentative D call: TRBD1 (5 bases). V lost 8 bases, J lost 5 bases, and 16 bases lay in between. CDR1 SGHRS and CDR2 YFSETQ come from the germline V gene. The CDR3 consists of 14 residues. The CDR3 spells CASWSGELNEKLFF. The CDR3 DNA reads TGCGCCAGTTGGTCGGGGGAACTCAATGAAAAACTGTTTTTT.

The V call is TRBV9, the J call TRBJ2-1; 15 bases agree with TRBD2. The CDR3 is 16 residues long. The J segment lost 9 bases and the V segment lost 4 bases, leaving 8 bases of the junction unmatched. CDR1 and CDR2 from the germline V gene are SGDLS and YYNGEE. The CDR3 DNA is TGTGCCAGCAGCCTGGGGACTAGCGGGGGGTTTACTGAGCAGTTCTTC. Translation gives CASSLGTSGGFTEQFF.

The rearrangement joins TRBV24-1 to TRBJ2-3, with 9 bases fitting TRBD2. This CDR3 region has 17 residues. Trimming cost V 4 bases and J 6 bases; bases outside gene matches: 13. Germline CDR1 reads KGHDR; CDR2 reads SFDVKD. The CDR3 is CATSEPTSGPLADTQYF. The DNA of the CDR3 is TGTGCCACCAGTGAACCGACTAGCGGCCCCCTCGCGGATACGCAGTATTTT.

This clone showed up just a few times. The J gene is TRBJ2-1, the V gene TRBV24-1; 11 bases agree with TRBD1. The V gene's germline CDR1 is KGHDR and CDR2 SFDVKD. This CDR3 spans 16 amino acids. Trimming removed 4 bases from V and 8 bases from J; junction bases left unmatched: 9. CDR3 loop: CATSDSGTGGIDEQFF. For the CDR3, the DNA is TGTGCCACCAGTGACTCCGGGACAGGGGGAATCGATGAGCAGTTCTTC.

V usage is TRBV6-5 and J usage is TRBJ2-2; 7 bases match TRBD2. The V gene's germline CDR1 is MNHEY and CDR2 SVGAGI. The CDR3 loop spans 15 amino acids. The V segment lost 7 bases and the J segment 5 bases; nucleotides outside the gene matches: 10. This CDR3 reads CASIVASGETGELFF. In DNA form, the CDR3 reads TGTGCCAGCATAGTCGCTAGCGGAGAAACCGGGGAGCTGTTTTTT.

The chain joins TRBV25-1 to TRBJ1-2; D not resolved. This CDR3 has 14 amino acids. The ends were cut back, 2 bases at V and 4 bases at J, with 11 bases in the middle. Per the germline V gene, CDR1 is MGHDK and CDR2 is SYGVNS. The CDR3 spells CASSEVASLYGYTF. As DNA, the CDR3 is TGTGCCAGCAGTGAAGTGGCTTCTCTCTATGGCTACACCTTC.

The V call is TRBV28, the J call TRBJ1-3; no firm D call. Germline loops: CDR1 MDHEN, CDR2 SYDVKM. With 6 bases removed from V and 4 bases from J, the gap between germline ends came to 10 bases. The CDR3 extends over 13 amino acids. The CDR3 is CASRLSLGNTIYF. The CDR3 nucleotides read TGTGCCAGCAGACTCTCTCTCGGAAACACCATATATTTT. Full variable domain (outside the CDR3, taken from reference TRBV28 and TRBJ1-3): DVKVTQSSRYLVKRTGEKVFLECVQDMDHENMFWYRQDPGLGLRLIYFSYDVKMKEKGDIPEGYSVSREKKERFSLILESASTNQTSMYLCASRLSLGNTIYFGEGSWLTVV.

In this sample, this clone is medium-sized. The DNA for the CDR3 is TGTGCCAGCAGCAGAAGACAGGGCCCGGGTGGCTACACCTTC. Its translation is CASSRRQGPGGYTF. This rearrangement joins TRBV7-9 to TRBJ1-2, with 7 bases fitting TRBD1. CDR1 is SEHNR and CDR2 is FQNEAQ in the germline V gene (reference sequence). The length of the CDR3 is 14 residues. J gave up 7 bases and V 5 bases, and 10 bases lay outside the gene matches.

This rearrangement joins TRBV4-2 to TRBJ2-2, with 9 bases aligning to TRBD2. The junction had 4 bases not matched to a gene; V was cut back by 0 bases and J by 2 bases. Germline CDR1 LGHNA, CDR2 YNFKEQ. This CDR3 has 17 residues. CDR3 residues: CASSQDPTSGNTGELFF. DNA for the CDR3: TGTGCCAGCAGCCAAGATCCGACTAGCGGAAACACCGGGGAGCTGTTTTTT.

The chain couples TRBV6-6 to TRBJ2-7; 7 positions agree with TRBD1. Trimming removed 6 bases from V and 1 base from J; junction bases left unmatched: 6. CDR1 is MNHNY, CDR2 SVGAGI, per germline (reference sequence). This CDR3 region has 14 residues. CDR3 in amino acids: CASRKDRSSYEQYF. The CDR3 nucleotides are TGTGCCAGCAGAAAGGACAGGTCGTCCTACGAGCAGTACTTC.

This clone was detected a few times. The gene calls are TRBV6-2 or TRBV6-3 and TRBJ1-1; D is undetermined. V lost 6 bases and J 2 bases, leaving 7 bases between the germline ends. The CDR3 runs 12 residues. Germline V gene data show CDR1 as MNHEY and CDR2 as SVGEGT. Here the CDR3 DNA reads TGTGCCAGCAGCCCGAGTAACACTGAAGCTTTCTTT. Residues: CASSPSNTEAFF.

The chain combines TRBV30 with TRBJ2-7; no clear D gene. V lost 2 bases, J lost 5 bases, and 13 bases lay in between. The CDR3 is 13 residues long. Germline CDR1 and CDR2: GTSNPN and SVGIG (reference sequence). The CDR3 reads CAWSIGQRNEQYF. The CDR3 DNA reads TGTGCCTGGAGTATCGGCCAGCGAAACGAGCAGTACTTC.

The chain employs TRBV2 and TRBJ1-1; 7 bases match TRBD1. Germline CDR1 reads SNHLY; CDR2 reads FYNNEI. There are 14 residues in the CDR3. V was clipped by 4 bases and J by 5 bases; unmatched bases: 7. As DNA, the CDR3 is TGTGCCAGCAGTGTGACAGGGTTGGGGACTGAAGCTTTCTTT. It codes for CASSVTGLGTEAFF.

The V and J genes are TRBV3-1 (or the pseudogene TRBV3-2) and TRBJ2-3; D uncertain. Trimming shortened V by 4 bases and J by 1 base, and 9 bases separated the two germline ends. Germline lookup yields CDR1 LGHDT and CDR2 YNNKEL (reference sequence). The CDR3 consists of 14 residues. The CDR3 region has the DNA TGTGCCAGCAGCCCGCGCTTGGGCACAGATACGCAGTATTTT. Translating it yields CASSPRLGTDTQYF.

The chain uses TRBV19 and TRBJ1-5; 12 nucleotides line up with TRBD1. Trimming removed 5 bases from V and 2 bases from J; junction bases left unmatched: 7. In germline, CDR1 is LNHDA, CDR2 SQIVND (reference sequence). The CDR3 extends over 17 amino acids. The CDR3 nucleotides read TGTGCCAGTAGTCCCCGGGACAGGGGGCTAGGCAATCAGCCCCAGCATTTT. Translated, it gives CASSPRDRGLGNQPQHF.